This TCR beta chain emerged from a study of blood T cell repertoires in COVID-19 (dated by TCRdb to the early 2020s). Notes on the research overall: Collaborator samples came from the United States, Italy and Spain and covered acute and convalescent phases of COVID-19. The prospective study material was composed of cDNA or gDNA derived from T cells, B-cell-depleted T cells, or PBMCs. The dataset comprised deeply sampled blood TCRbeta repertoires from subjects exposed to, actively infected with, or recovered from COVID-19. The repertoires were released in a freely available public database meant as a resource for research on the immune response to SARS-CoV-2. The samples were drawn from two sources: the first 160 participants of the ongoing ImmuneRACE study, and fewer than 1,500 subjects contributed by 6 global collaborators. Sample metadata almost always included a de-identified subject ID, COVID-19 status, age in years and sex. HLA class I and class II types, where available, came from metadata supplied by the sample provider rather than from assay-based typing. Study-wide findings and limitations: Clinical and demographic metadata were provided uncurated, with the amount varying by source and participant.

On this clone: It lacks a known antigen. There are no base qualities to consult, and no much larger clone falls within one base.

Collaborating institutions collected whole blood in K2EDTA tubes following their own protocols. For TCRbeta analysis, collaborators shipped samples as frozen whole blood, isolated PBMCs, or DNA extracted from either of those sample types. TCRbeta CDR3 regions were amplified from genomic DNA by means of the immunoSEQ Assay, a bias-controlled multiplex PCR. As for how the authors treated the data: The number of nucleated cells in each sample was estimated from the amplification of reference gene primers within the assay. To quantify the absolute abundance of each unique TCRbeta CDR3 rearrangement, sequence reads were collapsed and filtered. For each sample, productive Simpson clonality was calculated as the square root of Simpson's diversity index across productive rearrangements. TCRdb limited this immuneACCESS table to in-frame rearrangements with V and J called. A share of clones is missing; checked studies link under half to unresolved V genes, and the rest is unexplained. V and J calls and clone size are given by that table; D and trimming were obtained from the DNA. The sample table contains 380,000 or so clones; only one count was recorded for more than 75% of them. The ten largest make up around 1% of the sample.

This TCR was sampled from a human donor with acute or convalescent COVID-19. The donor label of this sample is uncertain. The sample comprised peripheral blood.

The CDR3 has the sequence CASSGASGGLSTDTQYF. DNA sequence: TGTGCCAGCAGCGGGGCTAGCGGGGGGCTCAGCACAGATACGCAGTATTTT. The chain employs TRBV11-2 and TRBJ2-3; 11 junctional bases match TRBD2. The CDR3 runs 17 residues from the cysteine to the phenylalanine. Only the CDR3 DNA stays, 51 bases, in frame from base 1. The germline V gene specifies SGHAT as CDR1 and FQNNGV as CDR2. Clipping removes 5 bases from V and 0 bases from J, with 7 as the unmatched junction base count.